Given below is one T cell receptor beta chain in context. The antigen is unknown. Germline lookup yields CDR1 SGHVS and CDR2 FNYEAQ. Trimming pared 4 bases from V and 3 bases from J, leaving 9 bases between. The CDR3 runs 13 residues. This sample was included in a study of shared clonotypes between healthy human individuals. Clones were sequenced by immunoSEQ multiplex PCR, and TCRdb holds only the in-frame ones, with some missing. This sample has 600,000 to 700,000 clones, with roughly 72% found just once. Broader study findings: Among the subsets, naive ones generally showed larger estimated richness than memory ones.

This TCR derives from a woman between 25 and 40 years old in good health. The sequenced sample consisted of memory CD4+ T cells sorted from blood. Subset denoted: CD45RA-negative fraction. The J gene is TRBJ2-5, the V gene TRBV7-6; D is ambiguous. The CDR3 DNA reads TGTGCCAGCAGCTCGTCCCGGGAAGAGACCCAGTACTTC. Translated: CASSSSREETQYF.